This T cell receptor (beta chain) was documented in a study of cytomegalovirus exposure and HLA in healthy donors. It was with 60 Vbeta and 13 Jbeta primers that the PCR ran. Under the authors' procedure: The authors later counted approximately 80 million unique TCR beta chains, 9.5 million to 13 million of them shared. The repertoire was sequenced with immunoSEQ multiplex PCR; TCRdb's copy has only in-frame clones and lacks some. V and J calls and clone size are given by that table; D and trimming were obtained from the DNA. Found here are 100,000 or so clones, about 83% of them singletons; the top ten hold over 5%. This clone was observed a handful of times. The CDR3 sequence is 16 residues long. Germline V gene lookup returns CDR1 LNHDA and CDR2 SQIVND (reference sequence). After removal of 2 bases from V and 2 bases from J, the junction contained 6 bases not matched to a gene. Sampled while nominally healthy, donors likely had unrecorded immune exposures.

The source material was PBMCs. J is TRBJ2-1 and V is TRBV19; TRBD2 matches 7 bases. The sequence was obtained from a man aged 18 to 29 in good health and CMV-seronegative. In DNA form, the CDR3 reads TGTGCCAGTAGTATATTAGCGGGCGCTACCTACAATGAGCAGTTCTTC. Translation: CASSILAGATYNEQFF. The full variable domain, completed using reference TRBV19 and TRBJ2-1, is DGGITQSPKYLFRKEGQNVTLSCEQNLNHDAMYWYRQDPGQGLRLIYYSQIVNDFQKGDIAEGYSVSREKKESFPLTVTSAQKNPTAFYLCASSILAGATYNEQFFGPGTRLTVL.